Each of the 21 T cell receptor beta chains below was sequenced from the same sample in a study of radiation and T cells in renal cell carcinoma. Treatment noted: treatment-naive control, cytoreductive nephrectomy. Sequencing used immunoSEQ multiplex PCR; TCRdb keeps in-frame clones, though not all of them. This sample has around 12,000 clones, with approximately 62% found just once. Sample: tumor tissue, taken from a patient whose treatment was nephrectomy without radiotherapy. The receptor set was obtained from an elderly woman with renal cell carcinoma.

The J gene is TRBJ2-5, the V gene TRBV7-2, with 7 bases identical to TRBD1. Germline CDR1 is SGHTA and CDR2 is FQGNSA. The trim removed 5 bases at V and 5 bases at J, leaving 5 bases unmatched. The CDR3 extends over 13 amino acids. The CDR3 spells CASSPRGSETQYF. In DNA, the CDR3 is TGTGCCAGCAGCCCCAGGGGGTCGGAGACCCAGTACTTC.

This clone was observed a handful of times. The chain couples TRBV28 to TRBJ1-6; D not certain. The CDR3 is 13 amino acids. V was shortened by 3 bases and J by 10 bases, with 10 bases between the two germline ends. CDR1 and CDR2 (germline): MDHEN, SYDVKM. The CDR3 coding sequence is TGTGCCAGCAGTTTCGGAGGGCGGTCACCCCTCCACTTT. It codes for CASSFGGRSPLHF.

The chain links TRBV7-3 to TRBJ2-7; D tentatively fits TRBD1 or TRBD2 (5 bases each). V lost 2 bases to trimming and J lost 2 bases, with 13 bases between them. Germline V lookup: CDR1 SGHTA, CDR2 FQGTGA. The CDR3 totals 15 residues. In DNA, the CDR3 is TGTGCCAGCAGCTTAGGGACGGGCAGTACCTACGAGCAGTACTTC. This codes for CASSLGTGSTYEQYF.

This rearrangement joins TRBV27 to TRBJ2-1; TRBD2 is a possible D gene (6 bases). CDR3 length: 15 amino acids. CDR1 is MNHEY and CDR2 is SMNVEV in the germline V gene (reference sequence). V was cut by 5 bases and J by 1 base, with 12 bases left in between. The CDR3 protein is CASSPRGRSYNEQFF. The CDR3 coding sequence is TGTGCCAGCAGTCCTCGGGGGAGGTCCTACAATGAGCAGTTCTTC.

J is TRBJ2-6 and V is TRBV14; D is possibly TRBD2 (7 bases). V was shortened by 0 bases and J by 4 bases, with 16 bases between the two germline ends. The CDR3 spans 18 residues. Germline CDR1 is SGHDN and CDR2 is FVKESK. The CDR3, as DNA: TGTGCCAGCAGCCAAGACTCCCGGGGGGCAAGAGGGGCCAACGTCCTGACTTTC. It encodes CASSQDSRGARGANVLTF.

V is TRBV6-5 and J is TRBJ2-7, with TRBD1 matching 7 bases. The CDR3 is 15 residues long. Trimming at V came to 6 bases and at J to 2 bases, leaving 10 bases not matched to a gene. Germline V gives CDR1 MNHEY, CDR2 SVGAGI. The CDR3 is CASSKTPRGPYEQYF. Written as DNA, the CDR3 is TGTGCCAGCAGCAAAACACCGAGGGGGCCCTACGAGCAGTACTTC.

This clone was recorded a few times. V is TRBV7-3 and J is TRBJ2-6; 7 nucleotides align to TRBD1. The CDR3 consists of 15 residues. Trimming removed 5 bases from V and 5 bases from J; junction bases left unmatched: 6. Looked up from germline, CDR1 is SGHTA and CDR2 is FQGTGA. This CDR3 is CASSHRQGWANVLTF. As DNA, the CDR3 is TGTGCCAGCAGCCACAGACAGGGCTGGGCCAACGTCCTGACTTTC.

The rearrangement links TRBV7-8 to TRBJ1-5, with D uncertain. V was clipped by 1 base and J by 0 bases, with 1 base between them. Germline-derived CDR1 and CDR2 are SGHVS and FQNEAQ. This CDR3 spans 13 amino acids. The CDR3 bases are TGTGCCAGCAGCTTAGATAGCAATCAGCCCCAGCATTTT. Translating gives CASSLDSNQPQHF. Looking up the rest from reference TRBV7-8 and TRBJ1-5 gives the full variable domain: GAGVSQSPRYKVAKRGQDVALRCDPISGHVSLFWYQQALGQGPEFLTYFQNEAQLDKSGLPSDRFFAERPEGSVSTLKIQRTQQEDSAVYLCASSLDSNQPQHFGDGTRLSIL.

The chain recombines TRBV7-3 with TRBJ2-7; TRBD1 agrees at 8 bases. CDR1 is SGHTA and CDR2 is FQGTGA in the germline V gene. The length of the CDR3 is 17 residues. V was clipped by 1 base and J by 3 bases; unmatched bases: 11. The CDR3 is CASSLNRPGQEGYEQYF. DNA of the CDR3: TGTGCCAGCAGCTTAAATCGGCCGGGACAGGAAGGCTACGAGCAGTACTTC. Full variable domain (rest looked up from reference TRBV7-3 and TRBJ2-7): GAGVSQTPSNKVTEKGKYVELRCDPISGHTALYWYRQSLGQGPEFLIYFQGTGAADDSGLPNDRFFAVRPEGSVSTLKIQRTERGDSAVYLCASSLNRPGQEGYEQYFGPGTRLTVT.

This clone is deemed large. The gene calls are TRBV5-6 and TRBJ1-2; TRBD1 agrees at 7 bases. Germline V gene lookup returns CDR1 SGHDT and CDR2 YYEEEE. Unmatched junction bases numbered 12, after V lost 5 bases and J lost 5 bases. This CDR3 region has 15 residues. The CDR3 sequence: CASRPDRVRWYGYTF. The DNA of the CDR3 is TGTGCCAGCAGGCCAGACAGGGTTAGATGGTATGGCTACACCTTC.

This rearrangement joins TRBV12-5 to TRBJ2-7, with D perhaps assigned TRBD1 or TRBD2 (5 bases each). V was pared by 2 bases and J by 3 bases, with 11 bases between. Germline CDR1 is LGHNT and CDR2 is FRNRAP. CDR3 length: 14 residues. DNA of the CDR3: TGTGCTAGTGGTTTGCGGGGACCGAACTACGAGCAGTACTTC. Its translation: CASGLRGPNYEQYF.

The chain combines TRBV7-2 with TRBJ1-6, with D perhaps matching TRBD1 (5 bases). Trimming shortened V by 4 bases and J by 10 bases, and 17 bases separated the two germline ends. The CDR3 covers 15 residues. Germline CDR1 is SGHTA and CDR2 is FQGNSA. This CDR3 reads CASSSSAGVDSPLHF. In DNA, the CDR3 is TGTGCCAGCAGCTCCTCCGCGGGGGTAGACTCACCCCTCCACTTT.

This clone appeared a few times. The chain has TRBV7-2 and TRBJ2-5; 9 positions match TRBD2. The germline CDR1 and CDR2 sequences are SGHTA and FQGNSA. V lost 0 bases and J lost 1; bases outside the gene matches: 6. The CDR3 is made up of 17 amino acids. The CDR3, as DNA: TGTGCCAGCAGCTTAGCGCGGGGGGGGGTAAGCCAAGAGACCCAGTACTTC. This translates into CASSLARGGVSQETQYF.

The rearrangement joins TRBV18 to TRBJ2-5; D gene ambiguous. Germline loops: CDR1 KGHSH, CDR2 LQKENI. The CDR3 contains 13 residues. Trimming left V 3 bases short and J 1 base short, with 6 bases between. CDR3 coding DNA: TGTGCCAGCTCACCTCGAGCCCAAGAGACCCAGTACTTC. This sequence encodes CASSPRAQETQYF. The whole variable domain, filled in from reference TRBV18 and TRBJ2-5, reads NAGVMQNPRHLVRRRGQEARLRCSPMKGHSHVYWYRQLPEEGLKFMVYLQKENIIDESGMPKERFSAEFPKEGPSILRIQQVVRGDSAAYFCASSPRAQETQYFGPGTRLLVL.

The chain couples TRBV9 to TRBJ2-2, with TRBD2 as a possible D gene (6 bases). V lost 0 bases to trimming and J lost 5 bases, with 11 bases between them. Germline V CDR1 and CDR2: SGDLS, YYNGEE. The CDR3 has 15 residues. DNA of the CDR3: TGTGCCAGCAGCGTAGGGGGAGGCCGGACCGGGGAGCTGTTTTTT. This translates into CASSVGGGRTGELFF.

V gene TRBV10-2 combines with J gene TRBJ2-7; possible D gene TRBD1, 6 bases. Trimming shortened V by 7 bases and J by 7 bases, and 11 bases separated the two germline ends. Germline V gene data show CDR1 as WSHSY and CDR2 as SAAADI. CDR3 length equals 11 residues. CDR3 bases: TGCGCCAGCACCCAGGGGAGAGAGCAGTACTTC. Translation gives CASTQGREQYF.

This clone is categorized as medium-sized (0.01 to 0.1%). The chain recombines TRBV4-1 with TRBJ1-1; D is ambiguous. This CDR3 is 16 amino acids long. CDR1 and CDR2 (germline): MGHRA, YSYEKL. Trimming removed 1 base at V and 8 bases at J, with 20 bases between. The CDR3 spells CASSQVGSGSVIEAFF. CDR3 DNA sequence: TGCGCCAGCAGCCAAGTCGGGTCTGGGTCGGTTATCGAAGCTTTCTTT.

V usage is TRBV5-1 and J usage is TRBJ2-5; 8 nucleotides match TRBD1. The CDR3 contains 14 residues. Unmatched junction bases numbered 4, after V lost 1 base and J lost 5 bases. Germline CDR1 SGHRS, CDR2 YFSETQ. CDR3 sequence reads: CASSLQGAGETQYF. The DNA of the CDR3 is TGCGCCAGCAGCTTGCAGGGGGCCGGGGAGACCCAGTACTTC.

The V and J genes are TRBV27 and TRBJ1-4; unclear D gene. The CDR3 has 17 residues. From germline, CDR1 is MNHEY and CDR2 SMNVEV (reference sequence). Trimming removed 6 bases from V and 0 bases from J, with 17 bases in between. The CDR3 coding sequence is TGTGCCAGCAGCATCGGGATCCCCGGGGCAACTAATGAAAAACTGTTTTTT. Residues: CASSIGIPGATNEKLFF.

The V gene is TRBV5-1, the J gene TRBJ1-2; D gene ambiguous. CDR1 SGHRS and CDR2 YFSETQ come from the germline V gene. V gave up 0 bases and J gave up 6 bases, with 18 bases separating them. The CDR3 has 16 residues. This chain's CDR3 is CASSLVGGTPDNGYTF. The DNA of the CDR3 is TGCGCCAGCAGCTTGGTGGGAGGAACTCCGGATAATGGCTACACCTTC. The full variable domain, completed using reference TRBV5-1 and TRBJ1-2, is KAGVTQTPRYLIKTRGQQVTLSCSPISGHRSVSWYQQTPGQGLQFLFEYFSETQRNKGNFPGRFSGRQFSNSRSEMNVSTLELGDSALYLCASSLVGGTPDNGYTFGSGTRLTVV.

CDR3 region: CSTRGRENEKLFF. The CDR3 coding sequence is TGCAGCACCCGGGGAAGGGAGAATGAAAAACTGTTTTTT. The V gene is TRBV29-1, the J gene TRBJ1-4; D is uncertain. The CDR3 covers 13 residues. Per the germline V gene, CDR1 is SQVTM and CDR2 is ANQGSEA. The ends were cut back, 8 bases at V and 5 bases at J, with 15 bases in the middle.